These T cell receptor beta chains were read from a single sample in a study of Graves' ophthalmopathy and Graves' hyperthyroidism. TCRdb reanalysed the multiplex PCR reads using MiXCR and keeps one entry per CDR3 protein. Of 23,000 or so distinct CDR3 sequences listed, about half are singletons. Sequencing was carried out using peripheral blood. These receptors were collected from an adult woman with stable Graves' hyperthyroidism. The CDR3 runs from the conserved cysteine through the conserved F or W. Each record gives: V gene, J gene, D gene, clone size, CDR3 DNA, CDR3 protein. A D gene is named only where the DNA matches it firmly. Clone size is shown for a subset of rows, as once, few, many or a class of expanded clone.

>TRBV6-1|TRBJ2-5|TRBD2|many
TGTGCCAGCAGTGAGCAAGCGGGGACCCAAGAGACCCAGTACTTC
CASSEQAGTQETQYF
>TRBV9|TRBJ2-3|-|medium-sized
TGTGCCAGCAGCCCAACGCCGGACGGTAGCACAGATACGCAGTATTTT
CASSPTPDGSTDTQYF
>TRBV24-1|TRBJ2-2|-|-
TGTGCCACCAGGGAGGGGGCTACCGGGGAGCTGTTTTTT
CATREGATGELFF
>TRBV9|TRBJ2-1|-|-
TGTGCCAGCAGCGTAGTGGTGGGGGGCGGCTCCTACAATGAGCAGTTCTTC
CASSVVVGGGSYNEQFF
>TRBV7-9|TRBJ2-3|TRBD1|-
TGTGCCAGCGGTCCTTGGGGCAGGGGGCGAAATGAGCAGTATTTT
CASGPWGRGRNEQYF
>TRBV24-1|TRBJ2-5|TRBD1|-
TGTGCCACCAGTGATCCTACAGGGGGCGTAGAGACCCAGTACTTC
CATSDPTGGVETQYF
>TRBV12-3/TRBV12-4|TRBJ1-2|TRBD1|-
TGTGCCAGCAGTTTTTTTGGGACAGGGGTAGGAAACACCTTC
CASSFFGTGVGNTF
>TRBV9|TRBJ2-4|TRBD2|many
TGTGCCAGCAGCGTAGGCGGGGGGCGCAAAAACATTCAGTACTTC
CASSVGGGRKNIQYF
>TRBV2|TRBJ2-5|-|many
TGTGCCAGCACCCAACTACCAAGTCAAGAGACCCAGTACTTC
CASTQLPSQETQYF
>TRBV10-1|TRBJ1-1|-|medium-sized
TGCGCCAGCAGTGAGTCCTCCAACACTGAAGCTTTCTTT
CASSESSNTEAFF
>TRBV5-8|TRBJ2-3|TRBD2|many
TGTGCCAGCAGCCGGGGGACTAGCGGGAGCCGGCTGCGCACAGATACGCAGTATTTT
CASSRGTSGSRLRTDTQYF
>TRBV2|TRBJ2-5|-|once
TGTGCCAGCAGTGAAGATCTGGGGATGGAAGAGACCCAGTACTTC
CASSEDLGMEETQYF
>TRBV2|TRBJ2-3|-|-
TGTGCCAGCAGGAAGCGGGCCCAAGGAGATACGCAGTATTTT
CASRKRAQGDTQYF
>TRBV6-5|TRBJ1-2|-|once
TGTGCCAGCAATTCGAGCGGGAGGGGCTACACCTTC
CASNSSGRGYTF
>TRBV20-1|TRBJ2-3|TRBD2|-
TGCAGTGCTAGAGTGGCAGCTAGCGGGACGATAGATACGCAGTATTTT
CSARVAASGTIDTQYF
>TRBV5-5|TRBJ1-6|TRBD1|medium-sized
TGTGCCAGCAGCTTTCCGTCAGGGGGAAATTCACCCCTCCACTTT
CASSFPSGGNSPLHF
>TRBV5-4|TRBJ2-5|-|many
TGTGCCACCCGGCGGAGTGGGAGTTCTCACGAGACCCAGTACTTC
CATRRSGSSHETQYF
>TRBV20-1|TRBJ2-1|-|many
TGCAGTGCTAGAGATCTACTAGCTCCCAAAATCAATGAGCAGTTCTTC
CSARDLLAPKINEQFF
>TRBV12-3/TRBV12-4|TRBJ2-7|TRBD1|-
TGTGCTAGCAGGGGGCGGAGAGGGTACGAGCAGCACTTC
CASRGRRGYEQHF
>TRBV19|TRBJ2-1|TRBD2|-
TGTGCCAGTAGGCTTAACGGGAGGTACCGCACAGATACGCAGTTCTTC
CASRLNGRYRTDTQFF
>TRBV20-1|TRBJ2-1|TRBD2|many
TGCAGTGCTAGAGGGGCGGGGGGGGGCGATGAGCAGTTCTTC
CSARGAGGGDEQFF
>TRBV5-1|TRBJ1-2|-|few
TGCGCCAGTAGGAGGGAGCAGGGACATAGCTACACCTTC
CASRREQGHSYTF
>TRBV24-1|TRBJ2-2|TRBD2|medium-sized
TGTGCCACCAGTGGTCTGCCGGGACTAGCGGGGGTGCTCTACACCGGGGAGCTGTTTTTT
CATSGLPGLAGVLYTGELFF
>TRBV24-1|TRBJ2-1|-|-
TGTGCCACCAGTGAGCAGTTCTTC
CATSEQFF
>TRBV28|TRBJ2-7|-|many
TGTGCCAGCAGTTCCCCCAGGGGAATTGACGAGCAGTACTTC
CASSSPRGIDEQYF
>TRBV28|TRBJ2-1|-|many
TGTGCCAGCAGTTCCGGACAGTATAGCTCCTACAATGAGCAGTTCTTC
CASSSGQYSSYNEQFF
>TRBV5-1|TRBJ1-4|-|-
TGCGCCAGCAGCTTAACAACTAATGAAAAACTGTTTTTT
CASSLTTNEKLFF
>TRBV20-1|TRBJ1-4|-|-
TGCAGTGTTCTCACCCAGGAGGGCTATGAAAAACTGTTTTTT
CSVLTQEGYEKLFF
>TRBV7-9|TRBJ2-5|-|-
TGTGCCAGCAGCTTAGCGAAGGAGTTGTACTTC
CASSLAKELYF
>TRBV20-1|TRBJ2-7|-|-
TGCAGTGCTAGAGATCTTGGGGGGTTGGTCCCCTACGAGCAGTACTTC
CSARDLGGLVPYEQYF
>TRBV20-1|TRBJ1-5|-|-
TGCAGTGCTAGAGTCCTACTTACGGCGTATAATCAGCCCCAGCATTTT
CSARVLLTAYNQPQHF
>TRBV20-1|TRBJ2-3|TRBD1|-
TGCAGTGCTAAACAGGGGGGAGATACGCAGTATTTT
CSAKQGGDTQYF
>TRBV2|TRBJ2-7|TRBD2|medium-sized
TGTGCCAGCAACCCGACTAGCGGGAGGGTTTACGAGCAGTACTTC
CASNPTSGRVYEQYF
>TRBV4-1|TRBJ2-3|TRBD2|many
TGCGCCAGCAGGCTAGCGGGAGGGCCGGGAGATACGCAGTATTTT
CASRLAGGPGDTQYF
>TRBV25-1|TRBJ2-1|-|-
TGTGCCAGCAGTAAGGGGAAATCCTACAATGAGCAGTTCTTC
CASSKGKSYNEQFF
>TRBV5-1|TRBJ2-1|TRBD2|many
TGCGCCAGCAGCAGAGGGACTAGCGTTAAGGATGAGCAGTTCTTC
CASSRGTSVKDEQFF
>TRBV28|TRBJ2-2|TRBD2|many
TGTGCCAGCAGTTTAGTCCTAGCGGGACCCGGGGAGCTGTTTTTT
CASSLVLAGPGELFF
>TRBV7-2|TRBJ2-5|-|-
TGTGCCAGCAGCTTAGCGGGGGGGGGCTTGGAGACCCAGTACTTC
CASSLAGGGLETQYF
>TRBV19|TRBJ1-2|TRBD1|-
TGTGCCAGTAGTCCCTGGGACAGGGACTATGGCTACACCTTC
CASSPWDRDYGYTF
>TRBV12-3/TRBV12-4|TRBJ1-2|TRBD1|-
TGTGCCAGCAGACCTCGACAGGGGCGAGGCTACACCTTC
CASRPRQGRGYTF
>TRBV20-1|TRBJ2-7|TRBD2|-
TGCAGTGCCCTGCTAGCGGGAGCGTCCTACGAGCAGTACTTC
CSALLAGASYEQYF
>TRBV7-8|TRBJ2-7|TRBD2|-
TGTGCCAGCAGCCGCGGGACTAGCGGGAGTGATCGGGGCTCCTACGAGCAGTACTTC
CASSRGTSGSDRGSYEQYF
>TRBV7-3|TRBJ2-7|TRBD2|-
TGTGCCAGCAGCCTAGAAGCCGGACTAGCGGGAGATCGCTCCGAGCAGTACTTC
CASSLEAGLAGDRSEQYF
>TRBV6-5|TRBJ2-1|TRBD1|many
TGTGCCAGCAGCCCGGGACAGGGATACAATGAGCAGTTCTTC
CASSPGQGYNEQFF
>TRBV6-2/TRBV6-3|TRBJ1-1|-|many
TGTGCCAGCAGTTACTCGAATCCGAGCACTGAAGCTTTCTTT
CASSYSNPSTEAFF
>TRBV25-1|TRBJ2-2|-|-
TGTGCCAGCAGTGATACGGGGAACACCGGGGAGCTGTTTTTT
CASSDTGNTGELFF
>TRBV6-1|TRBJ1-2|-|-
TGTGCCAGCAGTAAAGGGCCTGAAGGGCTCTATGGCTACACCTTC
CASSKGPEGLYGYTF
>TRBV19|TRBJ1-3|TRBD1|medium-sized
TGTGCCAGTAGTACCGAGGGACAGGGGCCTCGAAACACCATATATTTT
CASSTEGQGPRNTIYF
>TRBV6-5|TRBJ1-1|-|-
TGTGCCAGCAGCCGCAGGAACCGGAAAAGTACTGAAGCTTTCTTT
CASSRRNRKSTEAFF
>TRBV12-3/TRBV12-4|TRBJ2-3|-|-
TGTGCCAGCAGTGGATCAATATCCTACAATGAGCAGTATTTT
CASSGSISYNEQYF
>TRBV11-2|TRBJ1-4|-|-
TGTGCCAGCAGCTTAGATCGACAGGCACGGGAGAAAAACTGTTTT
CASSLDRQAREKNCF
>TRBV20-1|TRBJ1-2|-|-
TGCAGTGCTGGGGAGTCGATCTATGGCTACACCTTC
CSAGESIYGYTF
>TRBV11-2|TRBJ1-1|-|many
TGTGCCAGCAGCTCGCCTCACGAGAACACTGAAGCTTTCTTT
CASSSPHENTEAFF
>TRBV7-3|TRBJ2-7|-|-
TGTGCCAGCAGCTTAGGGCCACAGGGAATGGACGAGCAGTACTTC
CASSLGPQGMDEQYF
>TRBV6-1|TRBJ2-7|-|many
TGTGCCAGCAGTGAAAGGGGAGGGGGTACCTACGAGCAGTACTTC
CASSERGGGTYEQYF
>TRBV5-1|TRBJ2-3|TRBD2|-
TGCGCCAGCAGCTTGTCTGTAGCGGGGAGGCTTTCAGATACGCAGTATTTT
CASSLSVAGRLSDTQYF
>TRBV20-1|TRBJ1-1|-|-
TGCAGTGCTAGAGAGGGAGGGACTAACACTGAAGCTTTCTTT
CSAREGGTNTEAFF
>TRBV29-1|TRBJ1-1|-|medium-sized
TGCAGCGTTGAAGATTCCTTGTCCTTTGAAGCTTTCTTT
CSVEDSLSFEAFF